This T cell receptor (beta chain) was identified in a study of T cell responses to AZD1222 COVID-19 vaccine. The table lists this clone with a count of one. Data came from immunoSEQ multiplex PCR; TCRdb stores just in-frame clones and leaves some out. In the table there are about 140,000 clones, more than 85% of which are singletons. The TCR originated in an adult in good health. The sequences come from peripheral blood, collected on day 0 of MenACWY control vaccination.

CDR3: CASSVVGDEQFF. The CDR3 DNA is TGTGCCAGCAGCGTAGTAGGCGATGAGCAGTTCTTC. This sequence joins TRBV7-8 and TRBJ2-1; D is uncertain. The CDR3 extends over 12 amino acids. Germline V CDR1 and CDR2: SGHVS, FQNEAQ. V lost 5 bases and J lost 8, with 10 bases in between.